The 15 T cell receptor beta chains given below trace back to one sample, sequenced in a study of cytomegalovirus exposure and HLA in healthy donors. 13 Jbeta primers and 60 Vbeta primers were used for the PCR. Method: immunoSEQ multiplex PCR; TCRdb's copy keeps in-frame clones and lacks some. The table has over 150,000 clones, 65% to 90% seen once. The sample consisted of PBMCs. The receptors here all came from a human donor in good health.

V is TRBV28 and J is TRBJ1-1; D is undetermined. Germline V lookup: CDR1 MDHEN, CDR2 SYDVKM. The ends were cut back, 2 bases at V and 7 bases at J, with 8 bases in the middle. The CDR3 runs to 12 residues. The CDR3 DNA is TGTGCCAGCAGTTTAGCGGGCTGTGAAGCTTTCTTT. Translated: CASSLAGCEAFF.

There are a few counts of this clone. At one of its ends the junction is not consistent with the germline gene, which may arise from a read error. The rearrangement uses TRBV5-1 and TRBJ1-5, with 8 bases aligning to TRBD1. This CDR3 has 15 residues. CDR1 SGHRS and CDR2 YFSETQ come from the germline V gene. The CDR3 region is CASGLGQGAGEPQHF. CDR3 bases: TGCGCCAGCGGCTTGGGGCAGGGGGCCGGAGAGCCCCAGCATTTT.

The CDR3 sequence is CASSEVMERGYTF. CDR3 coding DNA: TGTGCCAGCAGTGAAGTTATGGAGAGGGGCTACACCTTC. This chain uses TRBV2 with TRBJ1-2; D call uncertain. The CDR3 contains 13 residues. Germline loops: CDR1 SNHLY, CDR2 FYNNEI. Trimming pared 1 base from V and 8 bases from J, leaving 11 bases between.

This clone was seen a few times. J is TRBJ2-3 and V is TRBV7-9; maybe TRBD2 (6 bases). CDR3 length: 15 amino acids. Germline V gene data show CDR1 as SEHNR and CDR2 as FQNEAQ (reference sequence). V lost 5 bases and J lost 3, with 15 bases in between. CDR3 in DNA: TGTGCCAGCAGCGGGGGAGGTAGGGCGACAGATACGCAGTATTTT. This translates into CASSGGGRATDTQYF.

This clone showed up just a few times. The chain couples TRBV28 to TRBJ2-2; D possibly corresponds to TRBD1 (5 bases). Germline V gives CDR1 MDHEN, CDR2 SYDVKM. The CDR3 is made up of 15 amino acids. V was shortened by 4 bases and J by 8 bases, with 17 bases between the two germline ends. This CDR3 reads CASSSLGHNSGELFF. The CDR3 DNA sequence: TGTGCCAGCAGTTCGTTAGGACACAATTCTGGGGAGCTGTTTTTT.

This chain joins TRBV7-3 and TRBJ2-1; weak D call: TRBD2 (6 bases). This CDR3 comprises 15 residues. V was clipped by 4 bases and J by 0 bases, with 10 bases between them. Per the germline V gene, CDR1 is SGHTA and CDR2 is FQGTGA. CDR3 residues: CASSSASDSYNEQFF. As DNA, the CDR3 is TGTGCCAGCAGCTCCGCTAGCGACTCCTACAATGAGCAGTTCTTC.

The chain uses TRBV28 and TRBJ2-7, with 8 bases matching TRBD2. Germline assignment: CDR1 MDHEN and CDR2 SYDVKM. The J segment lost 4 bases and the V segment lost 3 bases, leaving 2 bases of the junction unmatched. The CDR3 is 13 amino acids. CDR3 residues: CASSLSGGYEQYF. DNA for the CDR3: TGTGCCAGCAGTTTGTCGGGGGGGTACGAGCAGTACTTC.

The V gene is TRBV11-3, the J gene TRBJ2-7, with 10 nucleotides matching TRBD2. Trimming removed 4 bases from V and 0 bases from J; junction bases left unmatched: 6. This CDR3 is 16 amino acids long. From germline, CDR1 is SGHNT and CDR2 YENEEA. The CDR3 loop reads CASSSSGGLSSYEQYF. CDR3 nucleotides: TGTGCCAGCAGCTCTAGCGGGGGCCTAAGCTCCTACGAGCAGTACTTC.

This clone was observed a handful of times. This sequence joins TRBV6-6 and TRBJ1-1; 7 nucleotides agree with TRBD1. This CDR3 has 12 residues. V gave up 0 bases and J gave up 8 bases; unmatched junction bases: 0. In germline, CDR1 is MNHNY, CDR2 SVGAGI (reference sequence). The chain's CDR3 is CASSYSDREAFF. The CDR3 coding sequence is TGTGCCAGCAGTTACTCGGACAGGGAAGCTTTCTTT.

V is TRBV7-9 and J is TRBJ1-3; 7 positions match TRBD1. This CDR3 spans 17 amino acids. Germline trimming cut 4 bases from V and 0 bases from J; bases unmatched to any gene: 9. Germline-derived CDR1 and CDR2 are SEHNR and FQNEAQ (reference sequence). CDR3 loop: CASSSRDSETSGNTIYF. In DNA, the CDR3 is TGTGCCAGCAGCTCACGGGACAGCGAAACCTCTGGAAACACCATATATTTT.

V and J are TRBV27 and TRBJ2-1; unclear D gene. This CDR3 spans 14 amino acids. V shed 6 bases and J shed 0 bases, with 9 bases lying between them. Germline CDR1 and CDR2: MNHEY and SMNVEV (reference sequence). In nucleotides, the CDR3 is TGTGCCAGCAGCCCTTGGAGCTCCTACAATGAGCAGTTCTTC. As protein: CASSPWSSYNEQFF.

The chain recombines TRBV7-2 with TRBJ1-5; 11 bases map to TRBD1. J gave up 6 bases and V 5 bases, and 3 bases lay outside the gene matches. The CDR3 runs to 14 residues. In germline, CDR1 is SGHTA, CDR2 FQGNSA. As DNA, the CDR3 is TGTGCCAGCAGCAGGGGGACAGGGGGTCAGCCCCAGCATTTT. Translation gives CASSRGTGGQPQHF.

The V call is TRBV5-1, the J call TRBJ1-1; unclear D gene. CDR1 and CDR2 from the germline V gene are SGHRS and YFSETQ. The CDR3 contains 15 residues. Trimming pared 1 base from V and 3 bases from J, leaving 13 bases between. The CDR3 nucleotides are TGCGCCAGCAGCTTGTCAAGGAGAATGGACACTGAAGCTTTCTTT. Translated: CASSLSRRMDTEAFF.

This chain links TRBV7-2 with TRBJ2-7, with a possible D match to TRBD2 (5 bases). CDR3 length: 11 amino acids. Germline V lookup: CDR1 SGHTA, CDR2 FQGNSA. The germline V and J ends were trimmed by 5 bases and 4 bases, with 6 bases remaining between them. CDR3 DNA sequence: TGTGCCAGCAGCCCGGGATACGAGCAGTACTTC. This encodes CASSPGYEQYF.

This clone was counted a single time. The chain employs TRBV10-3 and TRBJ1-2; D remains unclear. Looked up from germline, CDR1 is ENHRY and CDR2 is SYGVKD. V dropped 3 bases and J dropped 5 bases, with 7 bases sitting between them. This CDR3 is built from 12 residues. The CDR3 DNA sequence: TGTGCCATCAGTGAAGAGGGTTATGGCTACACCTTC. Its protein is CAISEEGYGYTF.